This TCR beta chain was profiled in a study of shared clonotypes between healthy human individuals. Each cell subset's genomic DNA was divided evenly among several immunoSEQ plates. Generated by immunoSEQ multiplex PCR, the TCRdb table keeps only in-frame clones and is missing some. The sample comprises more than 850,000 clones, about four fifths of which are singletons, and approximately 0.5% rests with the top ten. The CDR3 totals 15 residues. Trimming removed 10 bases from V and 3 bases from J; junction bases left unmatched: 13. The germline CDR1 and CDR2 sequences are ENHRY and SYGVKD. V is TRBV10-3 and J is TRBJ1-1; 8 bases agree with TRBD1. Sequencing used memory CD4+ T cells from PBMCs. Specified subset: CD45RA-negative fraction. The sequence came from a man between 18 and 29 years old in good health. Some clones in this sample may be carry-over from other donors' samples. CDR3 loop: CATEGQGGGDTEAFF. CDR3 DNA: TGTGCCACTGAAGGACAGGGAGGGGGGGACACTGAAGCTTTCTTT.